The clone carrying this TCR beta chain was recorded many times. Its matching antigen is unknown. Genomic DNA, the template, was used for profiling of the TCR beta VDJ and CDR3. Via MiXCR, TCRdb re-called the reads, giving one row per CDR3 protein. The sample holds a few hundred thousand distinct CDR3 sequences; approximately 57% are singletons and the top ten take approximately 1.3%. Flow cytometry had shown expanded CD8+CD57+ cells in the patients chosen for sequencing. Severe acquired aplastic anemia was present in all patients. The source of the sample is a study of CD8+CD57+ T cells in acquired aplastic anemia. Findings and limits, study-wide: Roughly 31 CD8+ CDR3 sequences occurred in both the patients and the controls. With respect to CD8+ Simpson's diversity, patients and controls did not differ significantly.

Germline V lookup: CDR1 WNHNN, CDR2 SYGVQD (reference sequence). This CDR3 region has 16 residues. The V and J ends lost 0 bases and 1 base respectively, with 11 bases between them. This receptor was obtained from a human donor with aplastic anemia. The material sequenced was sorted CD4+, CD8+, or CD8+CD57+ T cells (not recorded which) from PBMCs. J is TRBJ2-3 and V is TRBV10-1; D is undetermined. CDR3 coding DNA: TGCGCCAGCAGTGAGTCGCGACACCTCCGCACAGATACGCAGTATTTT. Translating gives CASSESRHLRTDTQYF.